A selection of T cell receptor beta chains follows, all from one sample in a study of T cell responses to AZD1222 COVID-19 vaccine. Assay: immunoSEQ multiplex PCR; the TCRdb copy retains only in-frame clones and omits some. Here the sample spans around 88,000 clones, just under 90% being singletons. The sample was peripheral blood, taken on day 0 of MenACWY control vaccination. The receptors originated from an adult in good health. Each CDR3 is given with its conserved first and last residue. The D gene is left open where the match is weak. Rows may omit the clone size; those that give it use once, few, many or a size class.

v_gene,j_gene,len,d_gene,abundance,CDR3aa,CDR3nt
TRBV7-2,TRBJ2-2,13,.,.,CAGAWENTGELFF,TGTGCCGGAGCTTGGGAGAACACCGGGGAGCTGTTTTTT
TRBV28,TRBJ1-2,15,.,.,CASLGSRGGGYGYTF,TGTGCCAGCCTAGGGAGTCGAGGGGGGGGCTATGGCTACACCTTC
TRBV28,TRBJ1-2,15,TRBD1,few,CASSFLGQGTYGYTF,TGTGCCAGCAGTTTCTTGGGACAGGGGACCTATGGCTACACCTTC
TRBV19,TRBJ1-2,14,.,.,CASHRGRANYGYTF,TGTGCCAGCCATCGGGGCAGGGCTAACTATGGCTACACCTTC
TRBV10-3,TRBJ2-1,14,TRBD2,.,CAIGKRGDDNEQFF,TGTGCCATCGGCAAGCGGGGGGATGACAATGAGCAGTTCTTC
TRBV28,TRBJ1-5,14,.,.,CASSLYGGNQPQHF,TGTGCCAGCAGTTTATACGGTGGCAATCAGCCCCAGCATTTT
TRBV11-2,TRBJ1-1,13,.,.,CASSQQGNTEAFF,TGTGCCAGCTCTCAACAGGGGAACACTGAAGCTTTCTTT
TRBV3-1/TRBV3-2,TRBJ2-3,16,.,.,CASSQGGGLSTDTQYF,TGTGCCAGCAGCCAAGGAGGCGGCCTAAGCACAGATACGCAGTATTTT
TRBV4-1,TRBJ2-1,15,TRBD2,.,CASSQVAGGYNEQFF,TGCGCCAGCAGCCAAGTAGCGGGGGGCTACAATGAGCAGTTCTTC
TRBV5-1,TRBJ1-4,14,.,.,CASGKRGTNEKLFF,TGCGCCAGCGGAAAGAGGGGGACTAATGAAAAACTGTTTTTT
TRBV5-1,TRBJ1-5,13,.,.,CASSWGDNQPQHF,TGCGCCAGCAGCTGGGGGGACAATCAGCCCCAGCATTTT
TRBV3-1/TRBV3-2,TRBJ2-7,13,.,.,CASSLGLALEQYF,TGTGCCAGCAGCCTGGGACTTGCTCTGGAGCAGTACTTC
TRBV5-6,TRBJ1-1,14,.,.,CASRRLVANTEAFF,TGTGCCAGCAGACGGTTGGTGGCGAACACTGAAGCTTTCTTT
TRBV7-2,TRBJ1-6,17,.,.,CASSLAIRGSYNSPLHF,TGTGCCAGCAGCTTAGCTATAAGGGGCTCGTATAATTCACCCCTCCACTTT
TRBV6-5,TRBJ1-5,13,.,.,CANRARPAGPQHF,TGTGCCAACAGGGCTCGTCCCGCCGGGCCCCAGCATTTT
TRBV2,TRBJ1-5,14,.,.,CASRDRASNQPQHF,TGTGCCAGCAGAGACAGAGCTTCCAATCAGCCCCAGCATTTT
TRBV12-3/TRBV12-4,TRBJ2-7,12,.,.,CASRQGPGEQYF,TGTGCCAGCAGGCAGGGGCCCGGCGAGCAGTACTTC
TRBV5-1,TRBJ1-5,16,TRBD1,.,CASSLGGQGGNQPQHF,TGCGCCAGCAGCTTGGGTGGACAGGGCGGCAATCAGCCCCAGCATTTT
TRBV25-1,TRBJ1-5,18,.,.,CASSADLGGQAPYQPQHF,TGTGCCAGCAGTGCCGACCTGGGGGGGCAGGCCCCTTATCAGCCCCAGCATTTT
TRBV19,TRBJ2-7,14,.,.,CASSIGDPWDEQYF,TGTGCCAGTAGTATTGGAGACCCCTGGGACGAGCAGTACTTC